This T cell receptor (beta chain) comes out of a study of PD-L1 blockade in urothelial cancer. This sample's time point: pretreatment peripheral blood. Patient disease was locally advanced or metastatic urothelial carcinoma. Germline CDR1 is LNHDA and CDR2 is SQIVND (reference sequence). The CDR3 spans 16 residues. V dropped 5 bases and J dropped 3 bases, with 19 bases sitting between them. Only in-frame clones appear in the TCRdb table, and some are missing; sequencing was by immunoSEQ multiplex PCR. The data show under 100,000 clones, roughly 89% seen once. The starting material was PBMCs, obtained around atezolizumab (anti-PD-L1) treatment. The source is a man aged 55-75 years with urothelial cancer. This chain connects TRBV19 to TRBJ1-1; D may be TRBD1 (6 bases). The CDR3 region is CASSPHIPGVYTEAFF. The CDR3 region has the DNA TGTGCCAGTAGTCCCCATATCCCAGGGGTTTACACTGAAGCTTTCTTT.